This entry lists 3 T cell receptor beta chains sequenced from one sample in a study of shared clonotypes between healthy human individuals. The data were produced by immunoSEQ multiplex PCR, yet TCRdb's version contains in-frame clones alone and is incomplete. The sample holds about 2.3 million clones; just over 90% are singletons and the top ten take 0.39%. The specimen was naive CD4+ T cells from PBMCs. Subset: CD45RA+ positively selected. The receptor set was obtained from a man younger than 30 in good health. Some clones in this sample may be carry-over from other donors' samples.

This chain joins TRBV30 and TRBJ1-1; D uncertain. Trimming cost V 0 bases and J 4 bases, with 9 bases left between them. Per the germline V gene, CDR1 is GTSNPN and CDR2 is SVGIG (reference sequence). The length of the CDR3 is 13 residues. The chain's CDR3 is CAWSVQAATEAFF. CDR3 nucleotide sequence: TGTGCCTGGAGTGTGCAGGCGGCCACTGAAGCTTTCTTT.

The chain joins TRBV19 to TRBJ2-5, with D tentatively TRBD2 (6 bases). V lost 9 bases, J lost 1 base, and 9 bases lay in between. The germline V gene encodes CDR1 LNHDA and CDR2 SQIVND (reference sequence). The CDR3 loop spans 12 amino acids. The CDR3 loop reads CASSTSQETQYF. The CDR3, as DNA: TGTGCCAGCTCGACTAGCCAAGAGACCCAGTACTTC.

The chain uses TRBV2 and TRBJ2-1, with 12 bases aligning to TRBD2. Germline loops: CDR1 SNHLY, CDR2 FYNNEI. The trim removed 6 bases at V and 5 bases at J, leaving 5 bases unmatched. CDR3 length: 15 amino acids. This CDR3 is CASSMGLAGHNEQFF. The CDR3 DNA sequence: TGTGCCAGCAGCATGGGACTAGCGGGTCACAATGAGCAGTTCTTC.